This T cell receptor (beta chain) came from a study of shared clonotypes between healthy human individuals. Whole-study findings and limits: Richness estimates generally favored naive over memory subsets.

Terminally differentiated effector memory CD45RA+ cells were left out of the naive CD8 fraction, which was CD45RO-negative and positively selected for CCR7. V dropped 4 bases and J dropped 8; count of bases not matched to a gene: 15. Germline assignment: CDR1 SEHNR and CDR2 FQNEAQ (reference sequence). The CDR3 covers 17 residues. TCRdb's copy holds only in-frame clones and misses some; the assay was immunoSEQ multiplex PCR. This table holds some 1,900,000 clones, 85% to 95% found once. With regard to this clone: Antigen unknown.

This TCR was sampled from a man aged 18 to 30 in good health. The V call is TRBV7-9, the J call TRBJ1-3; 9 bases are a match to TRBD1. The sample taken for sequencing was naive CD8+ T cells sorted from blood. CDR3 sequence (DNA): TGTGCCAGCAGCTCATCCCAACTCCGGGACAGGGTAGACACCATATATTTT. Protein sequence: CASSSSQLRDRVDTIYF.